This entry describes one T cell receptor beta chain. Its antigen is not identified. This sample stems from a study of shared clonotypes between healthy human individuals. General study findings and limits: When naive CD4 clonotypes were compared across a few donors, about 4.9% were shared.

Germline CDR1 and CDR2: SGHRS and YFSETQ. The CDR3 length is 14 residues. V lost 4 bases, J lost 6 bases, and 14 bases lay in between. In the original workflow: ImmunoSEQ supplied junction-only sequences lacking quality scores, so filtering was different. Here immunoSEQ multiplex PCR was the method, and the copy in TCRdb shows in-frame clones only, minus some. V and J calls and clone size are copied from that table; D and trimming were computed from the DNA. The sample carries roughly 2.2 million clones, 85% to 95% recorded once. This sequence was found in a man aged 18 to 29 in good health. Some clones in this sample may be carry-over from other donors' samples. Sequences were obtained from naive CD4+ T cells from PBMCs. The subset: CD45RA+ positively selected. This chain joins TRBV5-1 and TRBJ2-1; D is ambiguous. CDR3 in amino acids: CASSPIAGSNEQFF. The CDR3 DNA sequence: TGCGCCAGCAGCCCTATAGCAGGTTCCAATGAGCAGTTCTTC.